The sequence of this T cell receptor beta chain was determined in a study of response to subunit inactivated influenza vaccine. Study results and caveats: Few new T cells, the authors suggested, are recruited by each seasonal influenza vaccination.

As concerns this clonotype: The antigen is undetermined.

CDR1 is MDHEN, CDR2 SYDVKM, per germline. The V end was cut by 6 bases, the J end by 5 bases, with 16 bases between. This CDR3 is 15 amino acids long. TCRdb recomputed calls from the RT-PCR reads with MiXCR, one row per CDR3 protein. The table lists roughly 780,000 distinct CDR3 sequences, less than 20% of them singletons, with approximately 11% in the top ten. Here the sequenced sample was PBMCs from blood, taken about 5 days after vaccination. The TCR was taken from a middle-aged man who received an inactivated influenza vaccine. V and J are TRBV28 and TRBJ2-2; maybe TRBD1 (6 bases). The CDR3 DNA reads TGTGCCAGCAGCCCAAGGGGACACATGACCGGGGAGCTGTTTTTT. Translating it yields CASSPRGHMTGELFF.